Listed below are T cell receptor beta chains from one sample, sequenced in a study of T cells in Graves' hyperthyroidism and ophthalmopathy. TCRdb reprocessed the multiplex PCR reads via MiXCR and lists one record per CDR3 protein. The profile shows some 600,000 distinct CDR3 sequences, roughly 13% of them singletons. Sequencing was carried out using blood. The receptors derive from a woman under 40 with Graves' hyperthyroidism that later progressed to Graves' ophthalmopathy. The CDR3 runs from the conserved cysteine through the conserved F or W. D genes are given only for firm matches. Expanded clones are given a class, and other clones once, few, many or no size at all.

V gene: TRBV9
D gene: .
J gene: TRBJ1-1
clone size: many
CDR3 DNA: TGTGCCAGCAGCCTCTTCCTAGGCCAGGAGAACACTGAAGCTTTCTTT
CDR3 protein: CASSLFLGQENTEAFF

V gene: TRBV24-1
D gene: .
J gene: TRBJ1-2
clone size: .
CDR3 DNA: TGTGCCACCAGTCTGCGGGAGGACTATGGCTACACCTTC
CDR3 protein: CATSLREDYGYTF

V gene: TRBV24-1
D gene: .
J gene: TRBJ2-3
clone size: few
CDR3 DNA: TGTGCCACCAGTGATCCCGGCAGCACAGATACGCAGTATTTT
CDR3 protein: CATSDPGSTDTQYF

V gene: TRBV6-2/TRBV6-3
D gene: TRBD1
J gene: TRBJ1-4
clone size: many
CDR3 DNA: TGTGCCAGCAGTAGATCGCAGACAGGGATTCGAGAAAAACTGTTTTTT
CDR3 protein: CASSRSQTGIREKLFF

V gene: TRBV30
D gene: .
J gene: TRBJ1-1
clone size: many
CDR3 DNA: TGTGCCTGGAGACAGGGAGCTGAAGCTTTCTTT
CDR3 protein: CAWRQGAEAFF

V gene: TRBV28
D gene: .
J gene: TRBJ2-1
clone size: many
CDR3 DNA: TGTGCCAGCAGTTTGGCACCCGGGGACTACAATGAGCAGTTCTTC
CDR3 protein: CASSLAPGDYNEQFF

V gene: TRBV6-1
D gene: .
J gene: TRBJ1-2
clone size: many
CDR3 DNA: TGTGCCAGCAGTGAAGCTATCATCGACATCTACTATGGCTACACCTTC
CDR3 protein: CASSEAIIDIYYGYTF

V gene: TRBV28
D gene: .
J gene: TRBJ1-6
clone size: many
CDR3 DNA: TGTGCCAGCAGCTTTCCCCCCCATAATTCACCCCTCCACTTT
CDR3 protein: CASSFPPHNSPLHF

V gene: TRBV24-1
D gene: .
J gene: TRBJ1-2
clone size: many
CDR3 DNA: TGTGCCACCAGTGATTTTGCGGATGGCTACACCTTC
CDR3 protein: CATSDFADGYTF

V gene: TRBV7-9
D gene: .
J gene: TRBJ1-1
clone size: .
CDR3 DNA: TGTGCCAGCAGCTTAGTCGGGGGGAGGAACACTGAAGCTTTCTTT
CDR3 protein: CASSLVGGRNTEAFF

V gene: TRBV14
D gene: TRBD2
J gene: TRBJ2-2
clone size: few
CDR3 DNA: TGTGCCAGCAATAGCGGGAGTCGGGAGCTGTTTTTT
CDR3 protein: CASNSGSRELFF

V gene: TRBV19
D gene: .
J gene: TRBJ2-5
clone size: many
CDR3 DNA: TGTGCCAGTAGTACGGCCGGGACACAACAAGAGACCCAGTACTTC
CDR3 protein: CASSTAGTQQETQYF

V gene: TRBV5-8
D gene: .
J gene: TRBJ2-5
clone size: many
CDR3 DNA: TGTGCCAGCAGTTCCGGTAGGGCTACCAAAGAGACCCAGTACTTC
CDR3 protein: CASSSGRATKETQYF

V gene: TRBV19
D gene: .
J gene: TRBJ1-5
clone size: .
CDR3 DNA: TGTGCCAGTAGTATCGCGAAGATCCGCAATCAGCCCCAGCATTTT
CDR3 protein: CASSIAKIRNQPQHF